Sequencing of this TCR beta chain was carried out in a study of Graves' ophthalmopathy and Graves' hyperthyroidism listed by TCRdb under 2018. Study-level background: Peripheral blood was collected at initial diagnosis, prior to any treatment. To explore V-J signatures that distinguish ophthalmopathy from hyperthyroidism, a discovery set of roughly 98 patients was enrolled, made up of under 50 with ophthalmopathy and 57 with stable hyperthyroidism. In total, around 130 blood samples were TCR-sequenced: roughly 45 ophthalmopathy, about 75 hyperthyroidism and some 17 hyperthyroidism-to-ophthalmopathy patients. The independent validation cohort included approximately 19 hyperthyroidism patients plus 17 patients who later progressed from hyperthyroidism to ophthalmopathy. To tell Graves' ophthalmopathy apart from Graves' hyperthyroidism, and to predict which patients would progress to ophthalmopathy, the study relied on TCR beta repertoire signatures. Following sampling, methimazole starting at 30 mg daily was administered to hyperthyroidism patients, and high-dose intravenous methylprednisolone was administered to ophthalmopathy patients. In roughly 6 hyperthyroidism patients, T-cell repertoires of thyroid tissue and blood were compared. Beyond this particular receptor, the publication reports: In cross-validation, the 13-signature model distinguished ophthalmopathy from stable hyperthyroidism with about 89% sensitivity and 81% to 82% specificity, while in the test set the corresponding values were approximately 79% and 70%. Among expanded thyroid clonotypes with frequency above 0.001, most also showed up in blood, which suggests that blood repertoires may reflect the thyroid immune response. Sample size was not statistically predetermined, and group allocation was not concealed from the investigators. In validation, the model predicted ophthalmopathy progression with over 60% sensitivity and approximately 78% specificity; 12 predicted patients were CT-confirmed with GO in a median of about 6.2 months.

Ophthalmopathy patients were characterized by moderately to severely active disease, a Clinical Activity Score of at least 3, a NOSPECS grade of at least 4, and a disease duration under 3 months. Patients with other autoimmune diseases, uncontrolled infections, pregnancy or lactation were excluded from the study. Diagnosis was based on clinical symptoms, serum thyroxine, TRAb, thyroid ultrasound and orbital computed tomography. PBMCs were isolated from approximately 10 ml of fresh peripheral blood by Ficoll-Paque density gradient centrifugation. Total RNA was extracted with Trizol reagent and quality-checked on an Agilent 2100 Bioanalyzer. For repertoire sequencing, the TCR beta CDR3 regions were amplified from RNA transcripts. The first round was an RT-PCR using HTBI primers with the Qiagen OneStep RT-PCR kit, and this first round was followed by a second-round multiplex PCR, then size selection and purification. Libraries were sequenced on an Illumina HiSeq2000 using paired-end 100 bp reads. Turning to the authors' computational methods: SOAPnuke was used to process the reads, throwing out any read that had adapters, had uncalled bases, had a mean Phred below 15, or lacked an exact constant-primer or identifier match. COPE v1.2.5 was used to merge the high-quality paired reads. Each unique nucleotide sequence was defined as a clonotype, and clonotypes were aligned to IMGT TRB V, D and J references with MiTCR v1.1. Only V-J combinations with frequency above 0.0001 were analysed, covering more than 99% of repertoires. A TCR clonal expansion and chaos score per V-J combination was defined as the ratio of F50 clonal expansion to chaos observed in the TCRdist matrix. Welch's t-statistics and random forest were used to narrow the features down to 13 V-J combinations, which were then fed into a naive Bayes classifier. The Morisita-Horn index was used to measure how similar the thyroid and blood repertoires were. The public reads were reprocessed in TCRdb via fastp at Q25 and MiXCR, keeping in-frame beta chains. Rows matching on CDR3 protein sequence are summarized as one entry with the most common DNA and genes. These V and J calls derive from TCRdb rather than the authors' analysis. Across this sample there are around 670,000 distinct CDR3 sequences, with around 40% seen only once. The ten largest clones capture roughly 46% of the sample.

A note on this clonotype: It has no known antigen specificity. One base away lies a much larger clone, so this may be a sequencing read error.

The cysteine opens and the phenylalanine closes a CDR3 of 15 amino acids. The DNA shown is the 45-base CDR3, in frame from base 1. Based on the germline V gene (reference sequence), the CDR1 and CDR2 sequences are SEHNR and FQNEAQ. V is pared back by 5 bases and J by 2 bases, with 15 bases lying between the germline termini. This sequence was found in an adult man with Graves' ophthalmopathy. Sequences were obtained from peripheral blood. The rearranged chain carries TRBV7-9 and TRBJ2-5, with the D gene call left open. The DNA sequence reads TGTGCCAGCAGCCCGCTCGTCTGGGGACAAGAGACCCAGTACTTC. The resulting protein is CASSPLVWGQETQYF.